This T cell receptor beta chain was obtained from a study of blood T cell repertoires in COVID-19. The assay was immunoSEQ multiplex PCR, and TCRdb's table has in-frame clones only and misses some. The top ten hold 2.2% of the sample, which has more than 250,000 clones, approximately 85% seen once. Clinical histories supplied by participants themselves formed the basis of cohort assignment. Donors in Cohort 3 who had recovered were those with two negative PCRs, healthcare professional clearance, or resolution of their symptoms. The CDR3 extends over 17 amino acids. V was trimmed by 6 bases and J by 6 bases, leaving 24 bases between them. The V gene's germline CDR1 is LNHDA and CDR2 SQIVND (reference sequence).

What was sequenced was PBMCs or T cells enriched from blood (not recorded which). This TCR was recovered from a man aged 25 to 45 who had recovered from COVID-19. The chain uses TRBV19 and TRBJ1-5; no reliable D call. CDR3 DNA sequence: TGTGCCAGTAGCCCGCGTCGGGTAAGCGGGCAAAGTCAGCCCCAGCATTTT. Translated: CASSPRRVSGQSQPQHF.